This is a list of T cell receptor beta chains from one sample in a study of blood T cell repertoires in COVID-19. Measured with immunoSEQ multiplex PCR; TCRdb has only the in-frame clones, and not every one. The sample carries 150,000 to 200,000 clones, roughly four fifths recorded once. Sample: PBMCs or T cells enriched from blood (not recorded which). The receptors shown here come from a man in his forties or fifties who had recovered from COVID-19. The CDR3 runs from the conserved cysteine through the conserved F or W. D genes are given only for firm matches.

j_call | d_call | v_call | cdr3_aa | cdr3_nt
TRBJ1-2 | NA | TRBV2 | CASRGTNRERGYTF | TGTGCCAGCAGGGGGACTAACAGGGAGAGGGGCTACACCTTC
TRBJ1-6 | NA | TRBV30 | CAWQEGTRRDPLHF | TGTGCCTGGCAGGAGGGCACCCGACGGGACCCCCTCCACTTT
TRBJ1-3 | TRBD1 | TRBV5-4 | CASSLGGTGYSGNTIYF | TGTGCCAGCAGCTTGGGAGGGACAGGTTACTCTGGAAACACCATATATTTT
TRBJ1-2 | NA | TRBV19 | CASSFGAQGGYGYTF | TGTGCCAGTAGTTTTGGCGCACAAGGGGGCTATGGCTACACCTTC
TRBJ2-5 | NA | TRBV30 | CAWSVLGGPAPETQYF | TGTGCCTGGAGTGTACTGGGGGGACCTGCCCCAGAGACCCAGTACTTC
TRBJ1-2 | TRBD1 | TRBV30 | CAWSSAGGLGYGYTF | TGTGCCTGGAGTTCAGCAGGGGGCCTGGGCTATGGCTACACCTTC
TRBJ1-1 | NA | TRBV15 | CATMWAREAFF | TGTGCCACCATGTGGGCCCGTGAAGCTTTCTTT
TRBJ1-3 | TRBD1 | TRBV29-1 | CSVGGGLNTIYF | TGCAGCGTCGGAGGGGGCTTGAACACCATATATTTT
TRBJ1-1 | NA | TRBV5-4 | CASSINGGSTEAFF | TGTGCCAGCAGCATAAACGGGGGGAGCACTGAAGCTTTCTTT
TRBJ2-1 | TRBD1 | TRBV29-1 | CSVYIRDRISNEQFF | TGCAGCGTTTACATCCGGGACAGAATTAGCAATGAGCAGTTCTTC
TRBJ1-2 | NA | TRBV5-1 | CASSLERAANYGYTF | TGCGCCAGCAGCTTGGAGAGGGCAGCTAACTATGGCTACACCTTC
TRBJ2-1 | TRBD1 | TRBV7-8 | CASSSDRDEQFF | TGTGCCAGCAGCTCCGACAGGGATGAGCAGTTCTTC
TRBJ1-1 | TRBD1 | TRBV6-6 | CASSYDRGMNTEAFF | TGTGCCAGCAGTTATGACAGGGGGATGAACACTGAAGCTTTCTTT
TRBJ1-3 | TRBD1 | TRBV28 | CASRGPGTGKGNTIYF | TGTGCCAGCAGGGGTCCCGGGACAGGGAAAGGAAACACCATATATTTT
TRBJ2-7 | TRBD1 | TRBV5-1 | CASSSGQGQLDEQYF | TGCGCCAGCAGCTCGGGACAGGGTCAATTAGACGAGCAGTACTTC
TRBJ1-5 | TRBD1 | TRBV4-1 | CASSQDGTGYSNQPQHF | TGCGCCAGCAGCCAAGATGGGACAGGCTATAGCAATCAGCCCCAGCATTTT